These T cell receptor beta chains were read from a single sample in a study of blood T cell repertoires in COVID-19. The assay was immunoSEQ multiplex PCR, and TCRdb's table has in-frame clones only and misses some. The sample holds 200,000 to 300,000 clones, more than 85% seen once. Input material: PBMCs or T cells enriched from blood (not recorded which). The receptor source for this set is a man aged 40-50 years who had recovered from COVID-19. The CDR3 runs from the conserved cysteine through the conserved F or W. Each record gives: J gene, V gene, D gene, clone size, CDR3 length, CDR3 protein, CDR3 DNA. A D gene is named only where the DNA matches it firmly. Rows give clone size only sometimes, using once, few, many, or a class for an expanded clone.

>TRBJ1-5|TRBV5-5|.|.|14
CASSLGQNNQPQHF
TGTGCCAGCAGCTTAGGACAGAACAATCAGCCCCAGCATTTT
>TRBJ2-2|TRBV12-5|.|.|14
CASGISATTGELFF
TGTGCTAGTGGCATTAGCGCCACCACCGGGGAGCTGTTTTTT
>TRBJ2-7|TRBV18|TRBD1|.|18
CASSPPYPDRGQIYEQYF
TGTGCCAGCTCACCACCATACCCGGACAGGGGGCAGATCTACGAGCAGTACTTC
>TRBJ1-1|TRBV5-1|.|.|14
CASSLVRYRGEAFF
TGCGCCAGCAGCTTGGTGAGATATAGGGGAGAAGCTTTCTTT
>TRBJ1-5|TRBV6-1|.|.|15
CASSEQGVSNQPQHF
TGTGCCAGCAGTGAACAGGGCGTTAGCAATCAGCCCCAGCATTTT
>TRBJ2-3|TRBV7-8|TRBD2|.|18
CASRRTSGNPPSTDTQYF
TGTGCCAGCAGGCGAACTAGCGGCAACCCTCCTAGCACAGATACGCAGTATTTT
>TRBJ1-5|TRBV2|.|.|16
CASTARDNFFNQPQHF
TGTGCCAGCACGGCCCGGGACAACTTTTTCAATCAGCCCCAGCATTTT
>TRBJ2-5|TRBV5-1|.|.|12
CASSPDQETQYF
TGCGCCAGCAGCCCCGACCAAGAGACCCAGTACTTC
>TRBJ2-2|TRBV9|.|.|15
CASSVGGDWTGELFF
TGTGCCAGCAGCGTAGGCGGGGATTGGACCGGGGAGCTGTTTTTT
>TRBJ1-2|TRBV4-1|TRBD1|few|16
CASRPIWDRVYYGYTF
TGCGCCAGCAGGCCTATTTGGGACAGAGTCTACTATGGCTACACCTTC
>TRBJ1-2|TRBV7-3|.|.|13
CASSPDQRDGYTF
TGTGCCAGCAGCCCCGACCAGCGAGATGGCTACACCTTC
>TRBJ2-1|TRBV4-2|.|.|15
CASSPLAASYNEQFF
TGTGCCAGCAGCCCGTTAGCGGCTTCTTACAATGAGCAGTTCTTC
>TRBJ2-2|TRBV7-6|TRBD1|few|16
CASSSNTGGITGELFF
TGTGCCAGCAGCTCAAATACAGGGGGAATCACCGGGGAGCTGTTTTTT
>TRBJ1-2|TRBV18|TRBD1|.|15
CASSPSGGGPYGYTF
TGTGCCAGCTCACCTAGCGGAGGGGGCCCCTATGGCTACACCTTC
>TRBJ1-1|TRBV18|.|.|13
CASSRVADTEAFF
TGTGCCAGCTCACGGGTTGCGGACACTGAAGCTTTCTTT
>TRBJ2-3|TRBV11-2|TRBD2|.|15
CASSSDGGWADTQYF
TGTGCCAGCAGCTCCGACGGGGGGTGGGCAGATACGCAGTATTTT
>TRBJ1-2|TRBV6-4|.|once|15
CASSDRSWAIRGYTF
TGTGCCAGCAGTGATCGCTCCTGGGCAATTCGGGGCTACACCTTC
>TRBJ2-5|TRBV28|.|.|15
CASRPLVGVGETQYF
TGTGCCAGCAGGCCGTTGGTGGGAGTCGGCGAGACCCAGTACTTC
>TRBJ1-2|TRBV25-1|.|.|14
CASSETYQGFGYTF
TGTGCCAGCAGCGAAACTTACCAGGGGTTTGGCTACACCTTC
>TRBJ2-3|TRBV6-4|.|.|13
CASSGGSTDTQYF
TGTGCCAGCAGTGGCGGGAGCACAGATACGCAGTATTTT
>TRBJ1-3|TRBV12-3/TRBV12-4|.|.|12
CASSLRGNTIYF
TGTGCCAGCAGTTTGAGGGGAAACACCATATATTTT
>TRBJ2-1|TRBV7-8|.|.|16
CASSLGLAPAYNEQFF
TGTGCCAGCAGCTTAGGGCTAGCGCCAGCCTACAATGAGCAGTTCTTC
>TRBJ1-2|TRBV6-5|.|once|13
CASTLGGHYGYTF
TGTGCCAGCACCTTAGGAGGGCACTATGGCTACACCTTC
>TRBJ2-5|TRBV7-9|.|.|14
CASSSAAGGETQYF
TGTGCCAGCAGCTCCGCGGCCGGCGGGGAGACCCAGTACTTC
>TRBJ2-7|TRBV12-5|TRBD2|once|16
CASGLLRVGGSFEQYF
TGTGCTAGTGGCCTACTACGGGTGGGCGGGAGCTTCGAGCAGTACTTC
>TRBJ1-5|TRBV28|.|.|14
CASSYRVLIQPQHF
TGTGCCAGCAGTTACAGGGTTCTGATTCAGCCCCAGCATTTT
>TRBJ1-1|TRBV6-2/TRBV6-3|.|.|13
CASSYSGTPGTFF
TGTGCCAGCAGTTACTCGGGGACACCTGGGACTTTCTTT
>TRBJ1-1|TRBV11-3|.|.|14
CASSFEQTNTEAFF
TGTGCCAGCAGCTTTGAACAGACCAACACTGAAGCTTTCTTT
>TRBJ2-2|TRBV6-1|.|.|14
CASSEGGGTGELFF
TGTGCCAGCAGTGAAGGAGGCGGCACCGGGGAGCTGTTTTTT
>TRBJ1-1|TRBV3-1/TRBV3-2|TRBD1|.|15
CASSHTDRGATEAFF
TGTGCCAGCAGTCATACAGACAGGGGGGCGACTGAAGCTTTCTTT
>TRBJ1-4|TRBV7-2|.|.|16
CASSSPTGETNEKLFF
TGTGCCAGCAGCTCACCCACCGGGGAAACTAATGAAAAACTGTTTTTT
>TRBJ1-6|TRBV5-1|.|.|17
CASSRTTGISYNSPLHF
TGCGCCAGCAGCCGTACCACAGGGATATCCTATAATTCACCCCTCCACTTT
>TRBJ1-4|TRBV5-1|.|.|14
CASSLGQVNEKLFF
TGCGCCAGCAGCTTGGGACAGGTTAATGAAAAACTGTTTTTT
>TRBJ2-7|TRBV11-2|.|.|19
CASSLSLAGRGQNSYEQYF
TGTGCCAGCAGCTTATCCCTCGCTGGCCGCGGGCAAAACTCCTACGAGCAGTACTTC
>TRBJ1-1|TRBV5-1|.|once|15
CASSLSPGANTEAFF
TGCGCCAGCAGCTTGTCGCCAGGGGCGAACACTGAAGCTTTCTTT
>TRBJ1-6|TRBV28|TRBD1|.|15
CASPSGTGVNSPLHF
TGTGCCAGCCCATCCGGGACAGGGGTAAATTCACCCCTCCACTTT
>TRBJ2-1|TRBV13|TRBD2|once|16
CASSFGGGRGYNEQFF
TGTGCCAGCAGCTTTGGGGGCGGGAGGGGTTATAATGAGCAGTTCTTC
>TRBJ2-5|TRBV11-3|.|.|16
CASSLGAGNYQETQYF
TGTGCCAGCAGCTTAGGGGCAGGGAACTACCAAGAGACCCAGTACTTC
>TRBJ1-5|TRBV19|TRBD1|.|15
CASRDRDHSNQPQHF
TGTGCCAGTAGGGACAGGGACCATAGCAATCAGCCCCAGCATTTT